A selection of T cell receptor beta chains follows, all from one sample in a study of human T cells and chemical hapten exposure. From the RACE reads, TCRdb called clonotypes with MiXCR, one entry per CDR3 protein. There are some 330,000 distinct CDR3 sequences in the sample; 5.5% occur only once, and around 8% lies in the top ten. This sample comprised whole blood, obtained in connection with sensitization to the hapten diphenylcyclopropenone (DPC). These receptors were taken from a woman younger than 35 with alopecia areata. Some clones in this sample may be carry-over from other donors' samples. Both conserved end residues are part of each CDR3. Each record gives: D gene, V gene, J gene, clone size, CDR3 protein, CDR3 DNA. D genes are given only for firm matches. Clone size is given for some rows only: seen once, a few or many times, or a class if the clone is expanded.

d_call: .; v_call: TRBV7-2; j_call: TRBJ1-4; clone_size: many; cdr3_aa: CASSSNWTKTNEKLFF; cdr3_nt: TGTGCCAGCAGCTCCAATTGGACAAAAACTAATGAAAAACTGTTTTTT
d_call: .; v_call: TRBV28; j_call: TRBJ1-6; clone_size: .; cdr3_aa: CASSQAGELLYNSPLHF; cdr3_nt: TGTGCCAGCAGCCAGGCGGGGGAACTCCTATATAATTCACCCCTCCACTTT
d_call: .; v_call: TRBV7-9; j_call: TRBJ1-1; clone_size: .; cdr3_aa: CASSLGQLTEAFF; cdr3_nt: TGTGCCAGCAGCTTAGGTCAGCTCACTGAAGCTTTCTTT
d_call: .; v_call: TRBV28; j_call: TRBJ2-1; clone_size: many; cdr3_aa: CASSLWANEQFF; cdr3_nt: TGTGCCAGCAGTTTATGGGCGAATGAGCAGTTCTTC
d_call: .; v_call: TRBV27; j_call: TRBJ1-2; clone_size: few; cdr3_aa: CASSFGPSIYGYTF; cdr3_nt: TGTGCCAGCAGTTTCGGACCGAGCATCTATGGCTACACCTTC
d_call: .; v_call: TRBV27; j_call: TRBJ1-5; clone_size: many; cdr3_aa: CASSFYSGGGNQPQHF; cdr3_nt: TGTGCCAGCAGCTTCTACAGTGGGGGTGGGAATCAGCCCCAGCATTTT
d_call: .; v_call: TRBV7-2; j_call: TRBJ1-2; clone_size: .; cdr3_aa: CASSLRLYGYTF; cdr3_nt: TGTGCCAGCAGCTTAAGACTCTATGGCTACACCTTC
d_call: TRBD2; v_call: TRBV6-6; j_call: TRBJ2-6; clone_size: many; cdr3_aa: CASSLVAGGDSGANVLTF; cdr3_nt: TGTGCCAGCAGTCTCGTAGCGGGGGGGGACTCTGGGGCCAACGTCCTGACTTTC
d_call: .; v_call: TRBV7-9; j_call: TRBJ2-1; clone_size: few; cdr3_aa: CASSLSGPEQFF; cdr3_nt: TGTGCCAGCAGCTTAAGTGGACCTGAGCAGTTCTTC
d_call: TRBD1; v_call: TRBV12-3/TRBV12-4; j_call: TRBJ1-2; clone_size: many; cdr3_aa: CASSPSGTGSYGYTF; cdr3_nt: TGTGCCAGCAGTCCGTCCGGGACAGGAAGCTATGGCTACACCTTC
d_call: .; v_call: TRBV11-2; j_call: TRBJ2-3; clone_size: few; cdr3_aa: CASSQPLFGRDTQYF; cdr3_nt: TGTGCCAGCAGCCAACCCCTCTTCGGGCGAGATACGCAGTATTTT
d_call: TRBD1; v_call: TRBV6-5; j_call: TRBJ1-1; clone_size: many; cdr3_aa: CASSYSIVGQRVCDTEAFF; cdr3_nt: TGTGCCAGCAGTTACTCGATTGTGGGACAGCGAGTCTGTGACACTGAAGCTTTCTTT
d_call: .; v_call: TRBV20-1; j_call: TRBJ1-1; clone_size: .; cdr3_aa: CSARDLTVNTEAFF; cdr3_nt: TGCAGTGCTAGAGATCTGACAGTGAACACTGAAGCTTTCTTT
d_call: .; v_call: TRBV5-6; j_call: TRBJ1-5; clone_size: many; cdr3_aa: CASSLFRQPQHF; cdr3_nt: TGTGCCAGCAGCTTGTTTAGACAGCCCCAGCATTTT
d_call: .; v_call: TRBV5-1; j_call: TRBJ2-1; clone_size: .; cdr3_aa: CASSFTGGRLYNEQFF; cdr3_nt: TGCGCCAGCAGCTTCACCGGCGGGCGCCTTTACAATGAGCAGTTCTTC
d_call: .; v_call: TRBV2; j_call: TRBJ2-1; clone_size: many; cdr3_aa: CASSPGLTSNEQFF; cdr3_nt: TGTGCCAGCAGCCCGGGACTTACTTCCAATGAGCAGTTCTTC
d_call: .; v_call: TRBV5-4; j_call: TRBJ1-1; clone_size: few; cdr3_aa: CASSLRAGQATEAFF; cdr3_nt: TGTGCCAGCAGCTTGAGGGCAGGTCAGGCCACTGAAGCTTTCTTT
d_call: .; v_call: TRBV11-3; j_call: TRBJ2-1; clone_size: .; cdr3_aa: CASSYGEANEQFF; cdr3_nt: TGTGCCAGCAGCTACGGGGAGGCCAATGAGCAGTTCTTC
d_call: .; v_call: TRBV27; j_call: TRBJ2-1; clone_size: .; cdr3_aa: CASSPETGASYNEQFF; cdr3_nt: TGTGCCAGCAGTCCGGAAACGGGGGCCTCCTACAATGAGCAGTTCTTC
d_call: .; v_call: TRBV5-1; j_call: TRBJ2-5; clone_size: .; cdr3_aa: CASSLEGYQETQYF; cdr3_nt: TGCGCCAGCAGCTTGGAAGGATACCAAGAGACCCAGTACTTC
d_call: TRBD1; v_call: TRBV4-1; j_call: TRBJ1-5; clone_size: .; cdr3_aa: CASSPLWTGISNQPQHF; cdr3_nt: TGCGCCAGCAGCCCTCTATGGACAGGGATTAGCAATCAGCCCCAGCATTTT
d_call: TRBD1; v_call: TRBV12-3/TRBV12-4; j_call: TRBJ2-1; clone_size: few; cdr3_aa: CASSQNIGTGAVGQFF; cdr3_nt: TGTGCCAGCAGTCAAAACATCGGGACAGGGGCCGTCGGGCAGTTCTTC